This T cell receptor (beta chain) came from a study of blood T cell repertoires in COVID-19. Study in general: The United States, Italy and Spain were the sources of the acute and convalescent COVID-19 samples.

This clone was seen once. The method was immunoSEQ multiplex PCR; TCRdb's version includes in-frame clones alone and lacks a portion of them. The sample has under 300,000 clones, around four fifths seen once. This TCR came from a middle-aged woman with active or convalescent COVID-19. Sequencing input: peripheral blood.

In nucleotides, the CDR3 is TGTGCCAGCAGCTCTGACAGGGGAGTTGGAAACACCATATATTTT. It yields the protein CASSSDRGVGNTIYF. This chain uses TRBV3-1 (or the pseudogene TRBV3-2) with TRBJ1-3; TRBD1 matches 8 bases. The CDR3 extends over 15 amino acids. Trimming took 5 bases from V and 3 from J; bases not matched to a gene: 6. The germline V gene has CDR1 LGHDT and CDR2 YNNKEL (reference sequence).